The TCR beta chain under discussion was sequenced for a study of shared clonotypes between healthy human individuals. Looking at the study overall: CD4 naive cells filled three plates per donor, CD4 memory three, CD8 naive two and CD8 memory one.

The study ran the assay at deep level. How the authors handled the data: Junction-only sequences without quality scores were provided by ImmunoSEQ, so filtering was different. The method was immunoSEQ multiplex PCR; TCRdb's version includes in-frame clones alone and lacks a portion of them. The V and J calls and clone size are taken from that table; D and trimming were inferred from the DNA. The sample holds approximately 2.4 million clones, approximately 95% seen once. The donors, all of them Caucasian adults, lived in Nashville, Tennessee. The CDR3 runs to 16 residues. Germline values: CDR1 MNHNS, CDR2 SASEGT. J lost 6 bases, V lost 1 base, and 11 bases had no gene match.

The rearrangement links TRBV6-1 to TRBJ2-7; TRBD1 matches 8 bases. Source material: naive CD4+ T cells sorted from blood. Documented subset: CD45RA+ positively selected. This clonotype was obtained from a man between 18 and 29 years old in good health. The CDR3 region is CASSEVGRGQGTEQYF. The CDR3 bases are TGTGCCAGCAGTGAAGTTGGAAGAGGACAGGGAACCGAGCAGTACTTC.